These 7 T cell receptor beta chains came from one sample sequenced in a study of identical twins. One entry per CDR3 protein, called by TCRdb with MiXCR from the 5' RACE reads. The sample has roughly 690,000 distinct CDR3 sequences, over 20% seen once. This sample also belongs to another study, concerning T cells expressing NK-cell markers.

Sequenced: PBMCs. All receptors come from a young woman in good health.

The J gene is TRBJ2-3, the V gene TRBV20-1; perhaps D is TRBD1 or TRBD2 (6 bases each). CDR3 length equals 16 residues. Trimming left V 0 bases short and J 0 bases short, with 13 bases between. Germline V CDR1 and CDR2: DFQATT, SNEGSKA (reference sequence). The CDR3 sequence: CSARDRGRPSTDTQYF. The CDR3 nucleotides are TGCAGTGCTAGAGATCGGGGGCGGCCTAGCACAGATACGCAGTATTTT.

The chain uses TRBV29-1 and TRBJ2-7; no reliable D call. Trimming took off 4 bases at V and 7 bases at J, with 11 bases between the two ends. Germline assignment: CDR1 SQVTM and CDR2 ANQGSEA. The length of the CDR3 is 11 residues. The CDR3: CSVGRPWEQYF. CDR3 nucleotides: TGCAGCGTTGGGAGACCTTGGGAGCAGTACTTC.

This chain connects TRBV7-2 to TRBJ2-6, with D perhaps matching TRBD1 (6 bases). CDR3 length: 15 residues. Germline values: CDR1 SGHTA, CDR2 FQGNSA. V was clipped by 2 bases and J by 3 bases, with 8 bases between them. In nucleotides, the CDR3 is TGTGCCAGCAGCTTACAGGGGCTTGGGGCCAACGTCCTGACTTTC. Translating it yields CASSLQGLGANVLTF.

The V call is TRBV12-3 or TRBV12-4, the J call TRBJ2-2; D is possibly TRBD1 (5 bases). The CDR3 consists of 12 residues. Trimming took off 6 bases at V and 6 bases at J, with 8 bases between the two ends. The CDR3 loop reads CASSLTAGELFF. In DNA, the CDR3 is TGTGCCAGCAGCTTGACAGCCGGGGAGCTGTTTTTT.

The sample holds a few counts of this clonotype. The V call is TRBV3-1, the J call TRBJ2-1, with 7 bases fitting TRBD2. Per the germline V gene, CDR1 is LGHDT and CDR2 is YNNKEL (reference sequence). The V segment lost 1 base and the J segment 6 bases; nucleotides outside the gene matches: 9. The CDR3 is 16 residues long. The CDR3 sequence: CASSQGGGRAGNEQFF. The CDR3 bases are TGTGCCAGCAGCCAAGGTGGTGGGAGGGCCGGCAATGAGCAGTTCTTC.

This chain connects TRBV20-1 to TRBJ2-1, with TRBD2 identical over 10 bases. Germline-derived CDR1 and CDR2 are DFQATT and SNEGSKA (reference sequence). The CDR3 contains 15 residues. Trimming took 1 base from V and 6 from J; bases not matched to a gene: 6. The CDR3 bases are TGCAGTGCTAGAGTCCCACTAGCGGGGACCAATGAGCAGTTCTTC. Amino acid sequence: CSARVPLAGTNEQFF.

This chain connects TRBV27 to TRBJ2-2; D possibly corresponds to TRBD2 (5 bases). The CDR3 is 17 amino acids. V was clipped by 4 bases and J by 6 bases, with 21 bases between them. Germline V gene sequence: CDR1 MNHEY, CDR2 SMNVEV (reference sequence). CDR3 in DNA: TGTGCCAGCAGTTCTGCCGTAGGCGTAGGACTGTCCGGGGAGCTGTTTTTT. As protein: CASSSAVGVGLSGELFF.